This TCR beta chain is from a study of cytomegalovirus exposure and HLA in healthy donors. Study results and limitations: Another analysis was done later, and it associated around 16,000 TCR beta sequences with HLA alleles at 0.05 false discovery rate.

Comment on this clone: What it recognizes is unknown. One end of the junction is discordant with germline, which a read error may explain.

CDR3 length equals 11 residues. CDR1 and CDR2 (germline): SNHLY, FYNNEI. In the PCR, 60 Vbeta and 13 Jbeta primers were used. TCRdb's table, derived via immunoSEQ multiplex PCR, lists solely in-frame clones and lacks some. The repertoire holds some 170,000 clones, with approximately 80% as singletons. Sequencing input: PBMCs. The receptor was derived from a man aged 25 to 40 in good health and CMV-seropositive. The V gene is TRBV2, the J gene TRBJ1-3; D not resolved. CDR3 sequence: CASSEWKRANF. CDR3 coding DNA: TGTGCCAGCAGTGAATGGAAGAGGGCAAATTTT. Based on the CDR3 plus reference TRBV2 and TRBJ1-3, the full variable domain is EPEVTQTPSHQVTQMGQEVILRCVPISNHLYFYWYRQILGQKVEFLVSFYNNEISEKSEIFDDQFSVERPDGSNFTLKIRSTKLEDSAMYFCASSEWKRANFGEGSWLTVV.